This TCR beta chain was retrieved from a study of blood T cell repertoires in COVID-19. As for the study in general: Collection of acute and convalescent COVID-19 samples took place in the United States, Italy and Spain. PBMCs, B-cell-depleted T cells, or T cells were the source of the cDNA or gDNA that made up the material.

Original processing notes: Amplifying reference gene primers gave estimates of nucleated cell counts. Sequenced by immunoSEQ multiplex PCR; TCRdb stores in-frame clones only, minus some. The V and J calls and clone size were taken over from that table, and D and trimming were inferred from the DNA. The sample includes roughly 72,000 clones, roughly 90% of them seen just once. CDR3 length: 15 amino acids. V gave up 4 bases and J gave up 5 bases; unmatched junction bases: 7. The germline gives CDR1 LGHNA, CDR2 YSLEER. J is TRBJ2-2 and V is TRBV4-3; 7 nucleotides align to TRBD1. This receptor was obtained from a human donor in a cohort sampled during active COVID-19. The sequencing sample was made of peripheral blood. Here the CDR3 DNA reads TGCGCCAGCAGCCCCGACAGGGAGTATACCGGGGAGCTGTTTTTT. It is translated as CASSPDREYTGELFF.